Listed here are 17 T cell receptor beta chains from one sample, sequenced in a study of identical twins. From the 5' RACE reads, TCRdb called clonotypes with MiXCR, one entry per CDR3 protein. The sample records about 530,000 distinct CDR3 sequences, about a fifth being singletons. Another study also made use of these data, one on yellow fever vaccine responses in identical twins.

Specimen: CD4+ T cells sorted from blood. These receptor sequences come from a woman under 30 in good health.

The CDR3 sequence is CSATDRGNTGELFF. For the CDR3, the DNA is TGCAGCGCTACCGACAGGGGGAACACCGGGGAGCTGTTTTTT. The chain combines TRBV29-1 with TRBJ2-2; 8 positions agree with TRBD1. Germline V gives CDR1 SQVTM, CDR2 ANQGSEA. The V and J ends lost 7 bases and 1 base, in that order; junction bases with no gene match: 5. CDR3 length equals 14 residues.

V is TRBV10-2 and J is TRBJ1-5, with D hard to call. Trimming pared 5 bases from V and 3 bases from J, leaving 8 bases between. The germline V gene encodes CDR1 WSHSY and CDR2 SAAADI. The CDR3 covers 13 residues. CDR3 in amino acids: CASSSRLNQPQHF. CDR3 DNA sequence: TGCGCCAGCAGTTCTCGGCTCAATCAGCCCCAGCATTTT.

This clonotype was counted a single time. The chain joins TRBV18 to TRBJ2-3; the match to TRBD2 covers 9 bases. The V gene's germline CDR1 is KGHSH and CDR2 LQKENI. J lost 6 bases, V lost 4 bases, and 11 bases had no gene match. CDR3 length: 16 amino acids. CDR3 DNA: TGTGCCAGCTCACAAAGTCTGCTAGCGGGAATGGATACGCAGTATTTT. Residues: CASSQSLLAGMDTQYF.

The chain combines TRBV5-6 with TRBJ2-6; TRBD1 aligns across 12 bases. J lost 2 bases, V lost 4 bases, and 7 bases had no gene match. Germline loops: CDR1 SGHDT, CDR2 YYEEEE. The CDR3 spans 18 residues. This CDR3 is CASSTLGTGGPGANVLTF. Written as DNA, the CDR3 is TGTGCCAGCAGCACCCTAGGGACAGGGGGCCCTGGGGCCAACGTCCTGACTTTC. Variable domain in full (rest from reference TRBV5-6 and TRBJ2-6): DAGVTQSPTHLIKTRGQQVTLRCSPKSGHDTVSWYQQALGQGPQFIFQYYEEEERQRGNFPDRFSGHQFPNYSSELNVNALLLGDSALYLCASSTLGTGGPGANVLTFGAGSRLTVL.

In its sample, this clonotype was seen a few times. The chain joins TRBV10-3 to TRBJ1-4; D is unresolved. The CDR3 extends over 13 amino acids. Trimming cost V 4 bases and J 8 bases, with 11 bases left between them. CDR1 and CDR2 (germline): ENHRY, SYGVKD. CDR3 region: CAISVSVGEKLFF. For the CDR3, the DNA is TGTGCCATCAGTGTATCCGTCGGCGAAAAACTGTTTTTT.

This clonotype was picked up a small number of times. The V call is TRBV10-3, the J call TRBJ2-1; 9 nucleotides agree with TRBD2. CDR1 is ENHRY and CDR2 is SYGVKD in the germline V gene. V shed 4 bases and J 6 bases; nucleotides not matched to a gene: 4. This CDR3 comprises 14 residues. The chain's CDR3 is CAISGSGGINEQFF. CDR3 nucleotide sequence: TGTGCCATCAGTGGTAGCGGGGGAATCAATGAGCAGTTCTTC.

In its sample, this clonotype was seen a few times. The chain is built from TRBV28 and TRBJ2-3; the match to TRBD2 covers 9 bases. The V gene's germline CDR1 is MDHEN and CDR2 SYDVKM. CDR3 size: 17 residues. J lost 0 bases, V lost 6 bases, and 10 bases had no gene match. CDR3 in amino acids: CASSSLAGSTSTDTQYF. The CDR3 DNA reads TGTGCCAGCAGCTCGCTAGCGGGGTCCACTAGCACAGATACGCAGTATTTT.

V gene TRBV12-3 or TRBV12-4 combines with J gene TRBJ2-1; maybe TRBD1 (5 bases). Trimming shortened V by 2 bases and J by 8 bases, and 10 bases separated the two germline ends. There are 13 residues in the CDR3. The CDR3 DNA is TGTGCCAGCAGTTTATTGGGGCGCGATGAGCAGTTCTTC. Translated, it gives CASSLLGRDEQFF.

The rearrangement joins TRBV5-1 to TRBJ2-1; D may be TRBD2 (5 bases). Germline lookup yields CDR1 SGHRS and CDR2 YFSETQ. The CDR3 covers 18 residues. V lost 5 bases and J 0 bases, leaving 21 bases between the germline ends. CDR3 in DNA: TGCGCCAGCAGACTAGACGGCTACACCACGAGCTCCTACAATGAGCAGTTCTTC. Translating gives CASRLDGYTTSSYNEQFF.

The rearrangement joins TRBV2 to TRBJ2-3; TRBD2 might be the D (6 bases). From germline, CDR1 is SNHLY and CDR2 FYNNEI. Trimming left V 10 bases short and J 0 bases short, with 17 bases between. The CDR3 has 15 residues. DNA for the CDR3: TGTGCCACCTCACGGGACTTTTCCAGCACAGATACGCAGTATTTT. As protein: CATSRDFSSTDTQYF.

V is TRBV20-1 and J is TRBJ1-1; tentatively, D is TRBD1 (6 bases). The CDR3 loop spans 14 amino acids. Germline assignment: CDR1 DFQATT and CDR2 SNEGSKA (reference sequence). Trimming left V 6 bases short and J 3 bases short, with 17 bases between. The CDR3 nucleotides are TGCAGTGCCAGAATAGGGGGGAAGTACACTGAAGCTTTCTTT. It specifies CSARIGGKYTEAFF.

In this sample, this clonotype turned up a few times. V usage is TRBV27 and J usage is TRBJ2-3; TRBD2 matches at 7 bases. The CDR3 consists of 15 residues. CDR1 and CDR2 from the germline V gene are MNHEY and SMNVEV (reference sequence). J was trimmed by 4 bases and V by 5 bases; bases with no gene match: 9. The CDR3 is CASSTRTSSSDTQYF. For the CDR3, the DNA is TGTGCCAGCAGTACAAGGACTAGTTCGTCAGATACGCAGTATTTT.

This clonotype was detected a few times. The J gene is TRBJ1-2, the V gene TRBV27, with unresolved D. This CDR3 is 12 amino acids long. Trimming shortened V by 4 bases and J by 1 base, and 4 bases separated the two germline ends. In germline, CDR1 is MNHEY, CDR2 SMNVEV (reference sequence). The DNA of the CDR3 is TGTGCCAGCAGTTCGAATAACTATGGCTACACCTTC. Amino acids: CASSSNNYGYTF.

The chain carries TRBV20-1 and TRBJ1-2; 9 bases map to TRBD1. Germline trimming cut 5 bases from V and 4 bases from J; bases unmatched to any gene: 11. Germline V gives CDR1 DFQATT, CDR2 SNEGSKA (reference sequence). This CDR3 comprises 15 residues. CDR3 loop: CSALATGGETYGYTF. DNA for the CDR3: TGCAGTGCTCTCGCCACAGGGGGCGAAACCTATGGCTACACCTTC.

This clonotype was recorded a few times. The rearrangement joins TRBV12-3 or TRBV12-4 to TRBJ1-5; the D is unclear. This CDR3 region has 14 residues. Trimming took 6 bases from V and 4 from J, leaving 13 bases between them. Here the CDR3 DNA reads TGTGCCAGCAGACGGGAACTCGGGAATCAGCCCCAGCATTTT. Translation gives CASRRELGNQPQHF.

This clonotype was seen a few times. This chain links TRBV7-6 with TRBJ2-5, with TRBD2 as a possible D gene (6 bases). Germline-derived CDR1 and CDR2 are SGHVS and FNYEAQ. The V end was cut by 4 bases, the J end by 2 bases, with 11 bases between. The CDR3 runs to 14 residues. In DNA, the CDR3 is TGTGCCAGCAGCTACCGCGGGAATCAAGAGACCCAGTACTTC. Residues: CASSYRGNQETQYF.

The V and J genes are TRBV20-1 and TRBJ2-1; TRBD2 aligns across 8 bases. Germline V gene lookup returns CDR1 DFQATT and CDR2 SNEGSKA (reference sequence). This CDR3 contains 13 residues. V shed 8 bases and J 8 bases; nucleotides not matched to a gene: 11. CDR3 sequence (DNA): TGCAGTCCCTTCCCGGCGGGGGGCTATGAGCAGTTCTTC. Residues: CSPFPAGGYEQFF.